Sequencing of this TCR beta chain was carried out in a study of T cell responses to AZD1222 COVID-19 vaccine. This CDR3 contains 16 residues. In germline, CDR1 is SGHNT, CDR2 YYREEE (reference sequence). The V gene lost 0 bases and the J gene lost 3 bases, with 13 bases spanning the gap. Only in-frame clones appear in the TCRdb table, and some are missing; sequencing was by immunoSEQ multiplex PCR. The profile shows under 150,000 clones, 91% of them singletons. A note on this clone: Its antigen remains unidentified.

Study-wide findings and caveats: Donor demographics were predominantly white British with a female majority; clonal diversity may be underestimated. There were repertoire samples only from the period after the peak T cell response.

V usage is TRBV5-4 and J usage is TRBJ1-5; maybe TRBD1 (5 bases). This clonotype was sampled from an adult who received the AZD1222 COVID-19 vaccine. Sequencing was performed on peripheral blood, taken 28 days after the second AZD1222 dose. CDR3 sequence reads: CASSLGPQGVNQPQHF. The CDR3 region has the DNA TGTGCCAGCAGCTTGGGACCTCAGGGAGTCAATCAGCCCCAGCATTTT. Combining the CDR3 with reference TRBV5-4 and TRBJ1-5 gives the whole variable domain ETGVTQSPTHLIKTRGQQVTLRCSSQSGHNTVSWYQQALGQGPQFIFQYYREEENGRGNFPPRFSGLQFPNYSSELNVNALELDDSALYLCASSLGPQGVNQPQHFGDGTRLSIL.